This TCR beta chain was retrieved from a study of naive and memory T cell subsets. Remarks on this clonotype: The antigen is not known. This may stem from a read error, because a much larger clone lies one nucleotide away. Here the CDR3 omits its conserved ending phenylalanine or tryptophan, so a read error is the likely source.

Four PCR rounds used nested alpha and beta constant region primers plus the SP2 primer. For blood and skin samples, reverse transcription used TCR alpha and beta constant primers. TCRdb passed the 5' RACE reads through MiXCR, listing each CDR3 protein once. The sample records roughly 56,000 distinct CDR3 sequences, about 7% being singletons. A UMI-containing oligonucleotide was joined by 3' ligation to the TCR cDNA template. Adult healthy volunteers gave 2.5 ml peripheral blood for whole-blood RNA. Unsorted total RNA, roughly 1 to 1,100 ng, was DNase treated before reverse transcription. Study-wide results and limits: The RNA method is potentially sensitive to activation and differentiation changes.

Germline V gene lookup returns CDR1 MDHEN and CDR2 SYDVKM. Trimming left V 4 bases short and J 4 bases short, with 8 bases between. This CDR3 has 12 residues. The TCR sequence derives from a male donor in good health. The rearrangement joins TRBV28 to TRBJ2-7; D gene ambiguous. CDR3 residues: CASSWGVYEQYL. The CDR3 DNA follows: TGTGCCAGCAGTTGGGGTGTTTACGAGCAGTACTTA.